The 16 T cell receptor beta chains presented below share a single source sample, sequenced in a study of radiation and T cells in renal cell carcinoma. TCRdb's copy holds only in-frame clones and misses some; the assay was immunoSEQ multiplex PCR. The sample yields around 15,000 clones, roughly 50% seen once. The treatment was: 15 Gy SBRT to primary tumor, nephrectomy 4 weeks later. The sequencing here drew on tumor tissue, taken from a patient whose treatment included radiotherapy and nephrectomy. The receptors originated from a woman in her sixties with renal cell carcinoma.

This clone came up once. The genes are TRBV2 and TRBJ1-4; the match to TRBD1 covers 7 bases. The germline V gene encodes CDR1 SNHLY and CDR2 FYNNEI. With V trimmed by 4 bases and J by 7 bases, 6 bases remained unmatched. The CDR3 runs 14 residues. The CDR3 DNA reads TGTGCCAGCAGTGCGAGCAGGGGGGGTGAAAAACTGTTTTTT. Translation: CASSASRGGEKLFF.

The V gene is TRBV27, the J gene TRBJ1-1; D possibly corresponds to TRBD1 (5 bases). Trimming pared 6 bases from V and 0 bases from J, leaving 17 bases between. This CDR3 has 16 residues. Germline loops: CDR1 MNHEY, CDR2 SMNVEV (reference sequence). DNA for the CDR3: TGTGCCAGCAGCCGGGGGATGGTCGTTTTGAACACTGAAGCTTTCTTT. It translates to CASSRGMVVLNTEAFF.

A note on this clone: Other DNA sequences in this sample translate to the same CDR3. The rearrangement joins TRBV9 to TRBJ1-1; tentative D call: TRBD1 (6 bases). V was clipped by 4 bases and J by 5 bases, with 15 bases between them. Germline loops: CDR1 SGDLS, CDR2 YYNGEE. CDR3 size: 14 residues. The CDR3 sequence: CASSPGGGRTEAFF. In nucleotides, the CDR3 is TGTGCCAGCAGCCCCGGGGGGGGGCGGACTGAAGCTTTCTTT.

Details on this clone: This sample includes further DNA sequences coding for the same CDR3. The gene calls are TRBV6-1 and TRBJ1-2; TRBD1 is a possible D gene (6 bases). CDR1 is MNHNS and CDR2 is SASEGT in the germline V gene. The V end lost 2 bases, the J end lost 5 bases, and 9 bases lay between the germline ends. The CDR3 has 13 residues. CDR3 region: CASSERDIYGYTF. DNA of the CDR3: TGTGCCAGCAGTGAACGGGACATATATGGCTACACCTTC.

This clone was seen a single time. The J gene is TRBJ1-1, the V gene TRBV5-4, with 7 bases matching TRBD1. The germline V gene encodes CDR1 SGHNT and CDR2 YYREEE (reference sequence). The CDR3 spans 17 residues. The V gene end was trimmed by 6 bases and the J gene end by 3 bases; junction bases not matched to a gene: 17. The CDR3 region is CASTTTQGVERDTEAFF. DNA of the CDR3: TGTGCCAGCACCACGACCCAGGGGGTAGAAAGGGACACTGAAGCTTTCTTT.

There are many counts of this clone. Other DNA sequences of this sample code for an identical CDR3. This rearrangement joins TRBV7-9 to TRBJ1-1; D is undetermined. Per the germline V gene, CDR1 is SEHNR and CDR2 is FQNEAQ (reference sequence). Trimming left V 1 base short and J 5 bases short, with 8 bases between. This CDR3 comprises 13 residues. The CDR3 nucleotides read TGTGCCAGCAGCTTAGAGGGTGGGACTGAAGCTTTCTTT. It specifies CASSLEGGTEAFF.

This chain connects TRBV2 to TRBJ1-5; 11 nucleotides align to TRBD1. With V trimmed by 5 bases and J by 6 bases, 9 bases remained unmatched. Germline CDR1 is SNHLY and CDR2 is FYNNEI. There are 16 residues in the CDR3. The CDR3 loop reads CASSRDRGAVGQPQHF. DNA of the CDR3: TGTGCCAGCAGTCGGGACAGGGGGGCCGTGGGTCAGCCCCAGCATTTT.

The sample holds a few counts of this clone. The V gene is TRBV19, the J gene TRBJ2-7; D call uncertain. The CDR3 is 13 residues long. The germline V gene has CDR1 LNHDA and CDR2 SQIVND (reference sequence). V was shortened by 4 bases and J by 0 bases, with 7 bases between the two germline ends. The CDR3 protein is CASSTAYSYEQYF. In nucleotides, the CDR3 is TGTGCCAGTAGTACAGCCTACTCCTACGAGCAGTACTTC.

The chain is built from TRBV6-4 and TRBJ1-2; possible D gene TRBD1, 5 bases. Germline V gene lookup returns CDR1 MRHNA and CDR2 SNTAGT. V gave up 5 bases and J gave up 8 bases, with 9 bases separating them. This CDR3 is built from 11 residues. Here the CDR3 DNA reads TGTGCCAGCAGTTCCCAGGGCGGCTACACCTTC. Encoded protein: CASSSQGGYTF.

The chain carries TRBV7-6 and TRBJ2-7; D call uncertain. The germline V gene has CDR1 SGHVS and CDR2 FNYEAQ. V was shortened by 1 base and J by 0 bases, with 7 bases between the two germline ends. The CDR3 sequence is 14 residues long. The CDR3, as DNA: TGTGCCAGCAGCTTAGACAGCTTCTCCTACGAGCAGTACTTC. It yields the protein CASSLDSFSYEQYF.

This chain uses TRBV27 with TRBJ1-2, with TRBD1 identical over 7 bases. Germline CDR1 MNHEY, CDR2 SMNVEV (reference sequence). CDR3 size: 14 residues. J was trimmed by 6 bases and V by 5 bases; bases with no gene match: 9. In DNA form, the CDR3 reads TGTGCCAGCAGTACCCTAGACAGGGAGCATGGCTACACCTTC. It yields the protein CASSTLDREHGYTF.

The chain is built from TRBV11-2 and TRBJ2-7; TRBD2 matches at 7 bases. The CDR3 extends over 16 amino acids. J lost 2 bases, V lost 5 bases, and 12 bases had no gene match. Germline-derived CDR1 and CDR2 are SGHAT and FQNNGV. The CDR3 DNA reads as TGTGCCAGCAGCGGGGTCCCAGGGAGGGGAGCCTACGAGCAGTACTTC. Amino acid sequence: CASSGVPGRGAYEQYF. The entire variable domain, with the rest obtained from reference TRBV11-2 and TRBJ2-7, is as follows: EAGVAQSPRYKIIEKRQSVAFWCNPISGHATLYWYQQILGQGPKLLIQFQNNGVVDDSQLPKDRFSAERLKGVDSTLKIQPAKLEDSAVYLCASSGVPGRGAYEQYFGPGTRLTVT.

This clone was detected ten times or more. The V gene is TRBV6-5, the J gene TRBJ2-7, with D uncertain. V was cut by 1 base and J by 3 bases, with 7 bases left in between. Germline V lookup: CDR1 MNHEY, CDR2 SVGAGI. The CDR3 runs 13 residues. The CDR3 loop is CASSYYPGYEQYF. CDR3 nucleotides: TGTGCCAGCAGTTACTACCCCGGCTACGAGCAGTACTTC.

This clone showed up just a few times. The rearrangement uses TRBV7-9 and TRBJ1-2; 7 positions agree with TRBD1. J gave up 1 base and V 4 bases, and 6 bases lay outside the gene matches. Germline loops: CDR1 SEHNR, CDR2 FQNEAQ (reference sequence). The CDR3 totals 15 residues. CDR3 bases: TGTGCCAGCAGCTCCGACCGACAGGGTAACTATGGCTACACCTTC. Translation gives CASSSDRQGNYGYTF.

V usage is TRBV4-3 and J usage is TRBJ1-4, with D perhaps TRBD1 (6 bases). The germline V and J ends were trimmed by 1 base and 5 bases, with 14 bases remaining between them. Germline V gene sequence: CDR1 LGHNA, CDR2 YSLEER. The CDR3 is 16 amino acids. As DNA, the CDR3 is TGCGCCAGCAGCCAAGGGTACAGGGTACTAAATGAAAAACTGTTTTTT. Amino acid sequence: CASSQGYRVLNEKLFF.

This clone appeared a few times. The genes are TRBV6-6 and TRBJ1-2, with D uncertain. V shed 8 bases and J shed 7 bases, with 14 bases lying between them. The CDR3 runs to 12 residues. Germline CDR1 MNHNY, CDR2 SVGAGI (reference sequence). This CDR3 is CASQTAEVGYTF. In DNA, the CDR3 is TGTGCCAGCCAGACGGCAGAGGTTGGCTACACCTTC.